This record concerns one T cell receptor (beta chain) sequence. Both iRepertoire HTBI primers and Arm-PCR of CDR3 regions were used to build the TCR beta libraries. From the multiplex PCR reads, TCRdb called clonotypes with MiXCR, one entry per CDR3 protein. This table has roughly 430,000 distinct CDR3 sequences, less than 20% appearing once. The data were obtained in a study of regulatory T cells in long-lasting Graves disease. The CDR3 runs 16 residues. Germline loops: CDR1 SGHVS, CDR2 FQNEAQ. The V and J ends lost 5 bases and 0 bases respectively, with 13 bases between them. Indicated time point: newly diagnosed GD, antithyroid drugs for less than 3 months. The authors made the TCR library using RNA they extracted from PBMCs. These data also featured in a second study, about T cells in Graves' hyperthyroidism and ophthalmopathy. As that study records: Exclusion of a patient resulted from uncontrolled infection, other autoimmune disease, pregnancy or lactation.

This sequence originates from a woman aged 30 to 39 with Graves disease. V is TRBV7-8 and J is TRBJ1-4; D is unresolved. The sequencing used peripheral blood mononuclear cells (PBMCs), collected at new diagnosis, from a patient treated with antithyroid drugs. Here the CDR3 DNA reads TGTGCCAGCAGCCTCCTCCTTTCTGCAACTAATGAAAAACTGTTTTTT. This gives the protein CASSLLLSATNEKLFF.